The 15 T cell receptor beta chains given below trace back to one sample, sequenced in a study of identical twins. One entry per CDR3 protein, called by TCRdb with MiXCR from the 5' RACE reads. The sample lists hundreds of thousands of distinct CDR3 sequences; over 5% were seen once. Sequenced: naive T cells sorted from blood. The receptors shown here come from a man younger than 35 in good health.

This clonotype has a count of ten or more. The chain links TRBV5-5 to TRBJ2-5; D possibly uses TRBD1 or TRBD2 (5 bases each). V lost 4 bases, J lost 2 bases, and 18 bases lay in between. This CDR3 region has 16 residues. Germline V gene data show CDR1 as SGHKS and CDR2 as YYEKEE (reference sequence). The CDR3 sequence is CASSPIRGVLQETQYF. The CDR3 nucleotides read TGTGCCAGCAGCCCGATTCGGGGCGTACTACAAGAGACCCAGTACTTC. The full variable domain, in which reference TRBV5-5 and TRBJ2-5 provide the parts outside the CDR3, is DAGVTQSPTHLIKTRGQQVTLRCSPISGHKSVSWYQQVLGQGPQFIFQYYEKEERGRGNFPDRFSARQFPNYSSELNVNALLLGDSALYLCASSPIRGVLQETQYFGPGTRLLVL.

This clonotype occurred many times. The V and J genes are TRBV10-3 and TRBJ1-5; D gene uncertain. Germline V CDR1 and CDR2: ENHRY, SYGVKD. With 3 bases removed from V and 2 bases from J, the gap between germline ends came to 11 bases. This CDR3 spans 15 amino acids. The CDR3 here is CAISEEGLGNQPQHF. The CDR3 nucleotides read TGTGCCATCAGTGAAGAAGGGTTGGGCAATCAGCCCCAGCATTTT.

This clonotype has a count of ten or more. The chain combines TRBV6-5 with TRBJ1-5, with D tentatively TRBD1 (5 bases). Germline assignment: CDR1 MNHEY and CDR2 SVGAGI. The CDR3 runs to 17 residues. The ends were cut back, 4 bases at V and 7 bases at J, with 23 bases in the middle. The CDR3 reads CASSSGGSTGVGQPQHF. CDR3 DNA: TGTGCCAGCAGTTCCGGGGGGTCCACAGGTGTTGGCCAGCCCCAGCATTTT.

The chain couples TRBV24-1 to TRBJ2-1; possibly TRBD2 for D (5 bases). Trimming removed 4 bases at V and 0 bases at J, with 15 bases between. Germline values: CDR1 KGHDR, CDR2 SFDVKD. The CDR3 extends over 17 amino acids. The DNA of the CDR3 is TGTGCCACCAGTGACTGGACTGGCCGGAGCTCCTACAATGAGCAGTTCTTC. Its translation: CATSDWTGRSSYNEQFF.

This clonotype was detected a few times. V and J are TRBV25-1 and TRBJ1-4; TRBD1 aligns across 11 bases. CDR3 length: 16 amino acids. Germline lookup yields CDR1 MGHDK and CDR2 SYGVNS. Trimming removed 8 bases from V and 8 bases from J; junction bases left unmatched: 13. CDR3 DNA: TGTGCCAGCTCGGACAGGGGGCTCACCGGAGGGGAAAAACTGTTTTTT. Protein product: CASSDRGLTGGEKLFF.

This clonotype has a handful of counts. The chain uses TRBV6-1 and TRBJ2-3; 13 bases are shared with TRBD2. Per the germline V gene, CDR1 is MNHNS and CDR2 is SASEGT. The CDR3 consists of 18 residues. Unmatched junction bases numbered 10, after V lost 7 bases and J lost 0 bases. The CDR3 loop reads CASTRLAGGTSSTDTQYF. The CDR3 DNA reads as TGTGCCAGCACTAGACTAGCGGGAGGTACCTCTAGCACAGATACGCAGTATTTT.

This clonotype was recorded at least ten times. The CDR3 region is CASGQGGTYEQYF. The CDR3, as DNA: TGTGCCAGCGGGCAGGGGGGGACCTACGAGCAGTACTTC. The genes are TRBV25-1 and TRBJ2-7; D is tentatively TRBD1 or TRBD2 (7 bases each). CDR3 length equals 13 residues. With 8 bases removed from V and 2 bases from J, the gap between germline ends came to 13 bases. Germline CDR1 and CDR2: MGHDK and SYGVNS.

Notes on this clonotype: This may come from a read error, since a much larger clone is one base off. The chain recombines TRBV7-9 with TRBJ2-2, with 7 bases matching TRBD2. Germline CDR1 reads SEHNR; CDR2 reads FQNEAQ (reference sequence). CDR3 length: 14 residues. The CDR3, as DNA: TGTGCCAGGGGCGGGAGAAATCCCCCCGGGCAGCTGTTTTTT. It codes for CARGGRNPPGQLFF. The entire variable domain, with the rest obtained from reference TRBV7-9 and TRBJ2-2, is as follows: DTGVSQNPRHKITKRGQNVTFRCDPISEHNRLYWYRQTLGQGPEFLTYFQNEAQLEKSRLLSDRFSAERPKGSFSTLEIQRTEQGDSAMYLCARGGRNPPGQLFFGEGSRLTVL.

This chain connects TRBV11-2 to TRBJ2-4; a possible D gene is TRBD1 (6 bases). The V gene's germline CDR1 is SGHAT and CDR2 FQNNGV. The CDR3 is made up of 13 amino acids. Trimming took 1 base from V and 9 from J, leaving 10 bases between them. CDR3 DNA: TGTGCCAGCAGCTTAGGGACAGCCGGCATTCAGTACTTC. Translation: CASSLGTAGIQYF. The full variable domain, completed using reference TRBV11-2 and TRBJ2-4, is EAGVAQSPRYKIIEKRQSVAFWCNPISGHATLYWYQQILGQGPKLLIQFQNNGVVDDSQLPKDRFSAERLKGVDSTLKIQPAKLEDSAVYLCASSLGTAGIQYFGAGTRLSVL.

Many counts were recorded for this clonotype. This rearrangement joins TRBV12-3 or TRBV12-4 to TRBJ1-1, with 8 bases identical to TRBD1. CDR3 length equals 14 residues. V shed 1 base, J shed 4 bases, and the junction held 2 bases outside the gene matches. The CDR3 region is CASSLVTGGTEAFF. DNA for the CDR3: TGTGCCAGCAGTTTAGTAACAGGGGGCACTGAAGCTTTCTTT.

The CDR3 spells CAWSRGGELFF. The CDR3 DNA sequence: TGTGCCTGGAGTAGGGGCGGGGAGCTGTTTTTT. The chain is built from TRBV30 and TRBJ2-2; tentatively, D is TRBD1 (5 bases). This CDR3 is 11 amino acids long. The germline gives CDR1 GTSNPN, CDR2 SVGIG (reference sequence). The V end was cut by 2 bases, the J end by 7 bases, with 5 bases between.

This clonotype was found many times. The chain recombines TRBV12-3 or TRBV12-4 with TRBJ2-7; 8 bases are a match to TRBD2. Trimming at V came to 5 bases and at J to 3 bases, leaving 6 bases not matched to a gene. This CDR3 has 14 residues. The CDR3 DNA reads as TGTGCCAGCAGTCCGACGGGGGGGCGCTACGAGCAGTACTTC. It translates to CASSPTGGRYEQYF.

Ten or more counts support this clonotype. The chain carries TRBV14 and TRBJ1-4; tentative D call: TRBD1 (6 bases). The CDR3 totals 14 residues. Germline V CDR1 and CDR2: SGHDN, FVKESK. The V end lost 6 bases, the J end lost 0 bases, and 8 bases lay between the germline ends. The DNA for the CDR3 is TGTGCCAGCAGGCGGACAGCAACTAATGAAAAACTGTTTTTT. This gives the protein CASRRTATNEKLFF.

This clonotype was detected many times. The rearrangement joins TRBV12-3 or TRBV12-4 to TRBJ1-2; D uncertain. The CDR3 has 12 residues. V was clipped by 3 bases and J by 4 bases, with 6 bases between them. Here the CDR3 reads CASSFRSYGYTF. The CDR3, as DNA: TGTGCCAGCAGTTTTCGCAGCTATGGCTACACCTTC.

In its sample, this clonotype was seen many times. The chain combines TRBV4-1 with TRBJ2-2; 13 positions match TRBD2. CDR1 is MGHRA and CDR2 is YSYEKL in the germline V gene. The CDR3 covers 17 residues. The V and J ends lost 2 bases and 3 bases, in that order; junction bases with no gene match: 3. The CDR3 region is CASSQPLAGGDTGELFF. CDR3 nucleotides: TGCGCCAGCAGCCAACCACTAGCGGGAGGGGACACCGGGGAGCTGTTTTTT.